The subject of this entry is one T cell receptor beta chain. Trimming pared 2 bases from V and 4 bases from J, leaving 18 bases between. Germline V gene lookup returns CDR1 SGHRS and CDR2 YFSETQ. The CDR3 runs to 17 residues. Seattle patients were enrolled during active infection and followed longitudinally. Original processing notes: Counts of nucleated cells, estimated from reference gene primer amplification, were obtained. Some clones are missing from TCRdb's copy, which holds only in-frame ones; the method was immunoSEQ multiplex PCR. The DNA gave D and trimming, while V, J and clone size come from that table. The sample lists about 250,000 clones, about 80% seen once, with less than 20% in the top ten. The data were taken from a study of blood T cell repertoires in COVID-19. Study in general: Donors in the United States, Italy and Spain gave samples during acute or convalescent COVID-19. From T cells, B-cell-depleted T cells, or PBMCs came the material, which was cDNA or gDNA.

The sample was peripheral blood. The receptor was isolated from a person aged 70 to 85 with COVID-19, enrolled during active disease. The V and J genes are TRBV5-1 and TRBJ1-4, with D possibly TRBD1 on 6 matching bases. CDR3 loop: CASSFGQIPNSNEKLFF. The DNA for the CDR3 is TGCGCCAGCAGCTTTGGACAGATCCCCAACAGTAATGAAAAACTGTTTTTT.